Here is one TCR beta chain with its context. Time point defined: peripheral blood 6 weeks after treatment start. With 8 bases removed from V and 0 bases from J, the gap between germline ends came to 8 bases. Germline V gene data show CDR1 as SEHNR and CDR2 as FQNEAQ (reference sequence). The CDR3 consists of 14 residues. The data were taken from a study of PD-L1 blockade in urothelial cancer. Only in-frame clones appear in the TCRdb table, and some are missing; sequencing was by immunoSEQ multiplex PCR. The repertoire includes around 49,000 clones, 88% of them detected once, and less than 3% sits in the top ten.

This clonotype originated in a man between 60 and 75 years old with urothelial cancer. This rearrangement joins TRBV7-9 to TRBJ2-6; D is unresolved. Sequencing was performed on PBMCs, taken around atezolizumab (anti-PD-L1) treatment. The CDR3 DNA reads as TGTGCCAGCCCAGGAACCTCTGGGGCCAACGTCCTGACTTTC. This encodes CASPGTSGANVLTF.